This T cell receptor (beta chain) was captured by sequencing in a study of STAT3 mutations in large granular lymphocyte leukemia. General observations from the study: Sampling intervals varied between patients and samples. Suggested: STAT3 mutation was not the ancestral event for these clonal expansions. All newly emerging clones after therapy were STAT3 wild type. Every T-cell large granular lymphocyte leukemia patient had at least one immunodominant TCR beta clonotype.

This clone was recorded once. The antigen is unknown. Germline V CDR1 and CDR2: SGDLS, YYNGEE. V lost 4 bases and J 0 bases, leaving 9 bases between the germline ends. This CDR3 is 14 amino acids long. Sequencing was performed with immunoSEQ multiplex PCR; in TCRdb, only in-frame clones are kept and a portion is missing. Found here are about 15,000 clones, about nine tenths of them singletons; the top ten hold under 9%. This chain joins TRBV9 and TRBJ2-3; D is ambiguous. This sequence was found in a woman aged 45-65 years with T-cell large granular lymphocyte leukemia. Some clones in this sample may be carry-over from other donors' samples. Sample: peripheral blood mononuclear cells. Here the CDR3 reads CASSPLMSTDTQYF. CDR3 in DNA: TGTGCCAGCAGCCCTCTGATGAGCACAGATACGCAGTATTTT.